These T cell receptor beta chains were read from a single sample in a study of radiation and T cells in renal cell carcinoma. Here immunoSEQ multiplex PCR was the method, and the copy in TCRdb shows in-frame clones only, minus some. The sample lists about 95,000 clones, around 88% occurring once. This sample comprised blood, obtained from a patient whose treatment included radiotherapy and nephrectomy. These receptors originate from a man aged 45-65 years with renal cell carcinoma. Each CDR3 is given with its conserved first and last residue. Fields, in order: J gene, V gene, CDR3 protein.

j_gene: TRBJ1-1
v_gene: TRBV19
CDR3aa: CASSIVSSLGQGWNTEAFF

j_gene: TRBJ2-5
v_gene: TRBV15
CDR3aa: CATSRDLSSGAETQYF

j_gene: TRBJ2-7
v_gene: TRBV6-5
CDR3aa: CASSYPRTASNEQYF

j_gene: TRBJ2-5
v_gene: TRBV2
CDR3aa: CASSGTSGSQETQYF

j_gene: TRBJ1-1
v_gene: TRBV28
CDR3aa: CASSLRALGNTEAFF

j_gene: TRBJ1-1
v_gene: TRBV29-1
CDR3aa: CSVEDPTKGNTEAFF

j_gene: TRBJ1-3
v_gene: TRBV9
CDR3aa: CASSVGPISGNTIYF

j_gene: TRBJ2-3
v_gene: TRBV6-5
CDR3aa: CASSLGLAGADTQYF

j_gene: TRBJ2-1
v_gene: TRBV4-2
CDR3aa: CASSQEIKAGGPNEQFF

j_gene: TRBJ1-3
v_gene: TRBV11-3
CDR3aa: CASSLDSLRSGNTIYF

j_gene: TRBJ2-5
v_gene: TRBV29-1
CDR3aa: CSVEPSPETQYF

j_gene: TRBJ2-3
v_gene: TRBV19
CDR3aa: CASSDQTATDTQYF

j_gene: TRBJ2-7
v_gene: TRBV5-5
CDR3aa: CASRILLTGVYEQYF

j_gene: TRBJ1-5
v_gene: TRBV14
CDR3aa: CASSGRTFSLPQHF

j_gene: TRBJ2-2
v_gene: TRBV11-3
CDR3aa: CASSTIPGLEGAGELFF

j_gene: TRBJ2-2
v_gene: TRBV19
CDR3aa: CATGTAIYGELFF

j_gene: TRBJ2-3
v_gene: TRBV4-3
CDR3aa: CASSQDGAGGPLTDTQYF

j_gene: TRBJ2-7
v_gene: TRBV30
CDR3aa: CAGGGSYEQYF

j_gene: TRBJ1-6
v_gene: TRBV7-3
CDR3aa: CASSTTGLNSPLHF

j_gene: TRBJ1-3
v_gene: TRBV6-6
CDR3aa: CASSQQGSGNTIYF

j_gene: TRBJ2-7
v_gene: TRBV9
CDR3aa: CASSIYAGTGGEEQYF

j_gene: TRBJ2-7
v_gene: TRBV5-1
CDR3aa: CASSLQGYEQYF

j_gene: TRBJ2-7
v_gene: TRBV29-1
CDR3aa: CSVRRQGGSSEQYF

j_gene: TRBJ1-5
v_gene: TRBV20-1
CDR3aa: CSVSQDQPQHF

j_gene: TRBJ1-3
v_gene: TRBV7-9
CDR3aa: CASSPQQGDGNTIYF

j_gene: TRBJ2-1
v_gene: TRBV5-1
CDR3aa: CASSLFASGSYNEQFF

j_gene: TRBJ2-3
v_gene: TRBV7-8
CDR3aa: CASSLVVDTQYF

j_gene: TRBJ1-2
v_gene: TRBV2
CDR3aa: CASSEQAQDYGYTF

j_gene: TRBJ2-3
v_gene: TRBV28
CDR3aa: CASIGGPELPDTQYF

j_gene: TRBJ1-2
v_gene: TRBV19
CDR3aa: CASSIDRGPDYGYTF

j_gene: TRBJ2-7
v_gene: TRBV30
CDR3aa: CAWSRSSYEQYF

j_gene: TRBJ2-4
v_gene: TRBV7-6
CDR3aa: CASSPGRENIQYF

j_gene: TRBJ2-1
v_gene: TRBV2
CDR3aa: CASSRDTLNEQFF

j_gene: TRBJ1-6
v_gene: TRBV6-1
CDR3aa: CASSDRDSSYNSPLHF

j_gene: TRBJ2-3
v_gene: TRBV28
CDR3aa: CASSIPGLASTDTQYF

j_gene: TRBJ1-4
v_gene: TRBV7-8
CDR3aa: CASSSHTGTELFF

j_gene: TRBJ1-2
v_gene: TRBV30
CDR3aa: CAWSTHRGSYGYTF

j_gene: TRBJ2-1
v_gene: TRBV29-1
CDR3aa: CSVSSGGDSYYNEQFF

j_gene: TRBJ1-5
v_gene: TRBV4-1
CDR3aa: CASSQGQGAQPQHF

j_gene: TRBJ1-2
v_gene: TRBV27
CDR3aa: CASIWGNYGYTF

j_gene: TRBJ1-3
v_gene: TRBV5-1
CDR3aa: CASSLEVPGTGGNTIYF

j_gene: TRBJ2-7
v_gene: TRBV5-1
CDR3aa: CASSLGPGTYEQYF